Below, 24 T cell receptor beta chains from the same sample are listed, as sequenced in a study of T-cell reconstitution after alpha-beta-depleted transplantation in children. Preparation of the TCRbeta library used unique molecular identifiers. TCRdb reprocessed the PCR reads via MiXCR and lists one record per CDR3 protein. The table includes some 530,000 distinct CDR3 sequences, under 15% detected once. Sample: PBMCs from the stem cell graft donor, taken from the stem cell graft. The source is a human donor who donated a stem cell graft to a child with combined immunodeficiency.

The DNA of the CDR3 is TGTGCCAGCAGTTCTTTAGGCCCTTCAGCGGGCGACACGCAGTATTTT. This gives the protein CASSSLGPSAGDTQYF. V usage is TRBV12-3 or TRBV12-4 and J usage is TRBJ2-3; TRBD2 is a possible D gene (6 bases). V lost 4 bases and J lost 9, with 23 bases in between. The CDR3 totals 16 residues.

This clonotype was seen ten or more times. V gene TRBV25-1 combines with J gene TRBJ2-3; 11 nucleotides line up with TRBD2. Germline V gives CDR1 MGHDK, CDR2 SYGVNS. The V and J ends lost 0 bases and 3 bases, in that order; junction bases with no gene match: 17. The CDR3 is 21 residues long. CDR3 residues: CASSEYFGLAGGRGMTDTQYF. The CDR3 DNA sequence: TGTGCCAGCAGTGAATACTTCGGGCTAGCGGGGGGCAGGGGGATGACAGATACGCAGTATTTT. Drawing the rest from reference TRBV25-1 and TRBJ2-3, the complete variable domain is EADIYQTPRYLVIGTGKKITLECSQTMGHDKMYWYQQDPGMELHLIHYSYGVNSTEKGDLSSESTVSRIRTEHFPLTLESARPSHTSQYLCASSEYFGLAGGRGMTDTQYFGPGTRLTVL.

In this sample, this clonotype turned up a few times. The gene calls are TRBV29-1 and TRBJ2-5, with D possibly TRBD1 on 7 matching bases. V dropped 0 bases and J dropped 2 bases, with 13 bases sitting between them. The CDR3 consists of 15 residues. CDR1 and CDR2 (germline): SQVTM, ANQGSEA. The CDR3 sequence is CSVEELPGGQETQYF. The CDR3 DNA sequence: TGCAGCGTTGAAGAGTTGCCAGGGGGGCAAGAGACCCAGTACTTC.

This sequence joins TRBV7-8 and TRBJ2-1; TRBD2 is a possible D gene (6 bases). The germline V gene encodes CDR1 SGHVS and CDR2 FQNEAQ. The CDR3 is 18 residues long. The V gene lost 2 bases and the J gene lost 1 base, with 18 bases spanning the gap. In nucleotides, the CDR3 is TGTGCCAGCAGCTTAATCCCACTAGCATTTGGGTCCTACAATGAGCAGTTCTTC. It is translated as CASSLIPLAFGSYNEQFF.

The gene calls are TRBV7-2 and TRBJ2-7; D may be TRBD1 (6 bases). This CDR3 region has 14 residues. The ends were cut back, 0 bases at V and 2 bases at J, with 8 bases in the middle. Germline CDR1 is SGHTA and CDR2 is FQGNSA. In DNA, the CDR3 is TGTGCCAGCAGCTTAGCGGGGGCCCCCTACGAGCAGTACTTC. Its protein product is CASSLAGAPYEQYF.

This chain uses TRBV5-1 with TRBJ1-1; D uncertain. The V and J ends lost 5 bases and 1 base respectively, with 12 bases between them. Looked up from germline, CDR1 is SGHRS and CDR2 is YFSETQ. The CDR3 is 14 amino acids. The CDR3 is CASRPDPANTEAFF. CDR3 DNA sequence: TGCGCCAGCAGGCCCGACCCCGCGAACACTGAAGCTTTCTTT.

The table lists this clonotype with many counts. This chain connects TRBV12-5 to TRBJ2-7; D ambiguous. This CDR3 spans 12 amino acids. Between the trimmed V and J ends, which lost 2 bases and 6 bases, there was a span of 8 bases. Germline CDR1 reads LGHNT; CDR2 reads FRNRAP. For the CDR3, the DNA is TGTGCTAGTGGTTTGCCCACCAGCGAGCAGTACTTC. Its protein is CASGLPTSEQYF.

This clonotype was observed at least ten times. The gene calls are TRBV12-3 or TRBV12-4 and TRBJ2-5, with D hard to call. Trimming left V 4 bases short and J 5 bases short, with 5 bases between. The CDR3 has 11 amino acids. The CDR3 is CASSSRETQYF. The CDR3 region has the DNA TGTGCCAGCAGTTCTAGGGAGACCCAGTACTTC.

The V and J genes are TRBV5-6 and TRBJ1-5; D is undetermined. Trimming pared 0 bases from V and 2 bases from J, leaving 6 bases between. The CDR3 runs to 14 residues. Germline CDR1 and CDR2: SGHDT and YYEEEE. The CDR3 loop reads CASSLAVGNQPQHF. The CDR3 coding sequence is TGTGCCAGCAGCTTGGCCGTAGGCAATCAGCCCCAGCATTTT.

This chain joins TRBV15 and TRBJ1-4; 7 bases match TRBD1. Germline V gives CDR1 LNHNV, CDR2 YYDKDF (reference sequence). The J segment lost 8 bases and the V segment lost 2 bases, leaving 11 bases of the junction unmatched. CDR3 length: 16 residues. In nucleotides, the CDR3 is TGTGCCACCAGCAGACCTTCGACAGGGTTCTTCGAAAAACTGTTTTTT. This gives the protein CATSRPSTGFFEKLFF.

This CDR3 reads CASSIGTAETQYF. The CDR3 bases are TGTGCCAGTAGTATAGGGACAGCGGAGACCCAGTACTTC. The V gene is TRBV19, the J gene TRBJ2-5; a weak D match, TRBD1 (6 bases). Germline V gene data show CDR1 as LNHDA and CDR2 as SQIVND (reference sequence). Trimming removed 1 base at V and 5 bases at J, with 8 bases between. The CDR3 sequence is 13 residues long.

The sample holds many counts of this clonotype. The rearrangement links TRBV4-3 to TRBJ2-1; D possibly corresponds to TRBD1 (6 bases). CDR1 LGHNA and CDR2 YSLEER come from the germline V gene. The germline V and J ends were trimmed by 0 bases and 4 bases, with 10 bases remaining between them. This CDR3 has 15 amino acids. Written as DNA, the CDR3 is TGCGCCAGCAGCCAAGATAACGACAGGTACAATGAGCAGTTCTTC. Its translation: CASSQDNDRYNEQFF.

The V gene is TRBV6-1, the J gene TRBJ1-5; a weak D match, TRBD1 (6 bases). V lost 6 bases and J 5 bases, leaving 17 bases between the germline ends. Germline V gene sequence: CDR1 MNHNS, CDR2 SASEGT. The CDR3 spans 15 residues. CDR3 nucleotide sequence: TGTGCCAGCAGATCCGGGACAAGGGGCGATCAGCCCCAGCATTTT. Translating gives CASRSGTRGDQPQHF.

In its sample, this clonotype was seen many times. The V and J genes are TRBV24-1 and TRBJ2-1; D is possibly TRBD2 (6 bases). The V gene lost 0 bases and the J gene lost 10 bases, with 9 bases spanning the gap. CDR1 KGHDR and CDR2 SFDVKD come from the germline V gene. The CDR3 totals 13 residues. The chain's CDR3 is CATSDLRLAEQFF. The CDR3 DNA follows: TGTGCCACCAGTGATTTGCGGCTAGCGGAGCAGTTCTTC.

The chain employs TRBV7-2 and TRBJ2-3, with D uncertain. Per germline, CDR1 SGHTA and CDR2 FQGNSA. The V end was cut by 5 bases, the J end by 7 bases, with 10 bases between. This CDR3 contains 12 residues. The CDR3 DNA follows: TGTGCCAGCAGCGGAGAAGTATATACGCAGTATTTT. The encoded protein is CASSGEVYTQYF.

V usage is TRBV12-3 or TRBV12-4 and J usage is TRBJ1-2; unclear D gene. V gave up 4 bases and J gave up 4 bases, with 7 bases separating them. The CDR3 has 12 residues. The DNA of the CDR3 is TGTGCCAGCAGTTCGGGAGTCTATGGCTACACCTTC. This translates into CASSSGVYGYTF.

The chain has TRBV12-3 or TRBV12-4 and TRBJ1-1; 8 positions match TRBD1. The CDR3 spans 14 residues. V shed 6 bases and J 2 bases; nucleotides not matched to a gene: 5. The CDR3 DNA is TGTGCCAGCAGGTGGGGACAGGTAAACACTGAAGCTTTCTTT. Its translation is CASRWGQVNTEAFF.

The chain is built from TRBV28 and TRBJ2-4; D might be TRBD2 (6 bases). Germline loops: CDR1 MDHEN, CDR2 SYDVKM. This CDR3 comprises 13 residues. The ends were cut back, 5 bases at V and 16 bases at J, with 21 bases in the middle. CDR3 amino acids: CASSGTAGTHSYF. CDR3 nucleotides: TGTGCCAGCAGTGGAACCGCCGGGACTCATTCTTACTTC.

The genes are TRBV28 and TRBJ1-6, with a tentative D call TRBD1 (6 bases). Trimming shortened V by 5 bases and J by 10 bases, and 15 bases separated the two germline ends. Looked up from germline, CDR1 is MDHEN and CDR2 is SYDVKM. The CDR3 totals 14 residues. The CDR3 DNA reads TGTGCCAGCAGTCCGGTACCCGGGGGCTCACCCCTCCACTTT. Translating gives CASSPVPGGSPLHF.

This clonotype showed up just a few times. The J gene is TRBJ2-7, the V gene TRBV10-3; 10 bases are shared with TRBD2. The germline CDR1 and CDR2 sequences are ENHRY and SYGVKD. V gave up 10 bases and J gave up 0 bases; unmatched junction bases: 6. This CDR3 has 14 amino acids. DNA for the CDR3: TGTGCCACGAAGCGGGAGGGGGGCTCCTACGAGCAGTACTTC. Its translation: CATKREGGSYEQYF.

This chain connects TRBV9 to TRBJ2-3; unclear D gene. Germline V CDR1 and CDR2: SGDLS, YYNGEE. V lost 4 bases and J 0 bases, leaving 12 bases between the germline ends. There are 15 residues in the CDR3. The CDR3 sequence: CASSPEGDSTDTQYF. DNA for the CDR3: TGTGCCAGCAGCCCAGAAGGTGATAGCACAGATACGCAGTATTTT.

This clonotype was observed a handful of times. This chain links TRBV3-1 with TRBJ2-7; D gene unclear. Trimming removed 3 bases from V and 4 bases from J, with 7 bases in between. The CDR3 consists of 12 residues. CDR1 and CDR2 from the germline V gene are LGHDT and YNNKEL (reference sequence). The CDR3 loop reads CASSHASYEQYF. CDR3 nucleotides: TGTGCCAGCAGCCATGCGTCTTACGAGCAGTACTTC.

This clonotype came up many times. CDR3 amino acids: CASSLVGSGRDSEAFF. The CDR3 DNA follows: TGTGCCAGCAGCTTAGTAGGTTCAGGGCGGGATTCTGAAGCTTTCTTT. The V gene is TRBV11-2, the J gene TRBJ1-1; D is perhaps TRBD1 (5 bases). Looked up from germline, CDR1 is SGHAT and CDR2 is FQNNGV. The V gene lost 1 base and the J gene lost 6 bases, with 18 bases spanning the gap. This CDR3 has 16 residues.

This chain uses TRBV15 with TRBJ2-3, with unresolved D. The CDR3 contains 18 residues. In germline, CDR1 is LNHNV, CDR2 YYDKDF (reference sequence). V lost 5 bases and J lost 1, with 22 bases in between. CDR3: CATSPNKRYYLGTDTQYF. In DNA form, the CDR3 reads TGTGCCACCAGCCCAAATAAACGGTACTACCTAGGCACAGATACGCAGTATTTT. Variable domain in full (rest from reference TRBV15 and TRBJ2-3): DAMVIQNPRYQVTQFGKPVTLSCSQTLNHNVMYWYQQKSSQAPKLLFHYYDKDFNNEADTPDNFQSRRPNTSFCFLDIRSPGLGDTAMYLCATSPNKRYYLGTDTQYFGPGTRLTVL.